This paragraph reports one T cell receptor beta chain. Its antigen is currently unknown. Between the trimmed V and J ends, which lost 3 bases and 3 bases, there was a span of 15 bases. Germline values: CDR1 MGHRA, CDR2 YSYEKL. CDR3 length: 16 residues. This record belongs to a study of STAT5B mutations in CD4+ large granular lymphocyte leukemia. Study-wide results and limits: No patients shared main leukemic clonotypes, though 25% to 30% appeared at low frequency elsewhere.

Libraries were prepared by immunoSEQ multiplex PCR; TCRdb keeps only in-frame clonotypes and omits some of them. The sample holds 45,000 to 50,000 clones; 84% are singletons and the top ten take 0.35% to 0.4%. The sequenced material came from CD4+ T cells from blood buffy coats. This TCR derives from a human donor in good health. The chain is built from TRBV4-1 and TRBJ2-1; D tentatively reads TRBD1 or TRBD2 (5 bases each). The CDR3 loop is CASSHPRGGNYNEQFF. CDR3 nucleotide sequence: TGCGCCAGCAGCCATCCTCGGGGCGGAAACTACAATGAGCAGTTCTTC.